This T cell receptor beta chain was identified during a study of vaccination and CD4 T cells after COVID-19. Treatment specified: roughly ten-day PBMC culture with coronavirus spike peptide pools or control peptides (ViraFEST assay). About this clonotype: Its antigen is undetermined.

Trimming removed 4 bases from V and 3 bases from J; junction bases left unmatched: 8. The CDR3 runs to 16 residues. The V gene's germline CDR1 is KGHDR and CDR2 SFDVKD. Cultured CD4+ T cell DNA was sequenced using the Oncomine TCR Beta short-read assay. TCRdb re-called the PCR reads through MiXCR, storing one row per CDR3 protein. The table lists more than 10,000 distinct CDR3 sequences, around 44% of them singletons. This sequence joins TRBV24-1 and TRBJ2-7, with 10 positions matching TRBD1. The sequencing sample was made of CD4+ T cells from blood, cultured in vitro. This clonotype originated in a human donor who had recovered from COVID-19. The CDR3 DNA is TGTGCCACCAGTGACCCGGGACAGGGGAAGGGCTACGAGCAGTACTTC. This sequence encodes CATSDPGQGKGYEQYF.